This TCR beta chain came from a study of CD8+CD57+ T cells in acquired aplastic anemia. Study-level information: Roughly 3 ug was the average amount of DNA from sorted CD4+ and CD8+ cells.

As for this clonotype: No antigen is known for it.

Genomic DNA served as template for TCR beta VDJ and CDR3 profiling. TCRdb reanalysed the reads using MiXCR and keeps one entry per CDR3 protein. The data hold 190,000 or so distinct CDR3 sequences, with under 50% observed a single time. Sequencing was done on patients that had shown CD8+CD57+ cell expansion by flow cytometry. Notes on the study in general: With respect to CD8+ Simpson's diversity, patients and controls did not differ significantly. There were approximately 27 CD8+ CDR3 sequences that occurred in both patients and controls.

The receptor's source is a human donor with aplastic anemia. The sequenced material came from sorted CD4+, CD8+, or CD8+CD57+ T cells (not recorded which) from PBMCs.

CDR3 nucleotide sequence: TGCAGTGCCGTTAGGGAAGAGACCCAGTACTTC. Its protein is CSAVREETQYF. The J gene is TRBJ2-5, the V gene TRBV20-1; D is unclear. CDR3 length: 11 residues. V lost 6 bases to trimming and J lost 3 bases, with 8 bases between them. Looked up from germline, CDR1 is DFQATT and CDR2 is SNEGSKA (reference sequence).